There are many counts of the clone carrying this T cell receptor beta chain. The data were obtained in a study of response to subunit inactivated influenza vaccine. V was clipped by 4 bases and J by 2 bases, with 9 bases between them. This CDR3 has 13 amino acids. The germline CDR1 and CDR2 sequences are SGHDT and YYEEEE. Using its own MiXCR run on the RT-PCR reads, TCRdb lists one record per CDR3 protein. In the table there are roughly 460,000 distinct CDR3 sequences, approximately 11% of which are singletons. The clonotype was recovered from a man aged 45-65 years who received an inactivated influenza vaccine. The J gene is TRBJ2-5, the V gene TRBV5-6; TRBD1 is a possible D gene (6 bases). Sequencing used PBMCs from blood, obtained 40 to 50 days after vaccination. This chain's CDR3 is CASSKDSQETQYF. The CDR3 coding sequence is TGTGCCAGCAGCAAGGACAGTCAAGAGACCCAGTACTTC.